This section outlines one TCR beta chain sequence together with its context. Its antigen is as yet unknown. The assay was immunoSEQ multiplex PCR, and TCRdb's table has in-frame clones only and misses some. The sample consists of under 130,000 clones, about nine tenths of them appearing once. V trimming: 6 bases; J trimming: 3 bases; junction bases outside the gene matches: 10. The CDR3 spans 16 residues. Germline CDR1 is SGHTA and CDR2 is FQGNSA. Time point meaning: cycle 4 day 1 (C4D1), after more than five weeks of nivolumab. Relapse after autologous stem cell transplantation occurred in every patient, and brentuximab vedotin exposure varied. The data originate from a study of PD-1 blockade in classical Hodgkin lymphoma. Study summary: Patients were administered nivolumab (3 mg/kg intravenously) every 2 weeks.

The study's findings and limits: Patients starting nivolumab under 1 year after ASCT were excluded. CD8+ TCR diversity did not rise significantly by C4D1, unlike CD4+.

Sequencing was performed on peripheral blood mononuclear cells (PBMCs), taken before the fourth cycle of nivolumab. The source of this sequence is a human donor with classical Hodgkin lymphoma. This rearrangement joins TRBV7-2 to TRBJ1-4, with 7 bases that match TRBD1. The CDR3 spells CASSQFAGTANEKLFF. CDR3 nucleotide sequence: TGTGCCAGCAGTCAATTCGCCGGGACAGCTAATGAAAAACTGTTTTTT.